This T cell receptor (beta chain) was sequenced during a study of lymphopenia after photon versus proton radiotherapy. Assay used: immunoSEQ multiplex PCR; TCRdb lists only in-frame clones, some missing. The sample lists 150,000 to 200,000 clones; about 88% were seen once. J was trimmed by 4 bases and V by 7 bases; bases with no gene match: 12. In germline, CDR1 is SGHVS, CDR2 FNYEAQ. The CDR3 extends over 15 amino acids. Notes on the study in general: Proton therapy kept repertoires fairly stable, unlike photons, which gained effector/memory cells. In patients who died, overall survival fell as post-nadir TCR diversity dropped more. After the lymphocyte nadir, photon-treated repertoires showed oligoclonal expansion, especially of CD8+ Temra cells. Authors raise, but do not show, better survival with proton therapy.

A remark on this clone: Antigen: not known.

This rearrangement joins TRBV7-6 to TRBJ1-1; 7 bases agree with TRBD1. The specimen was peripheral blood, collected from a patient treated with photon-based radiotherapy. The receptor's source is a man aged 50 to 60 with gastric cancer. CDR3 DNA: TGTGCCAGCACTACAGGGGCAGCCAATCCCACTGAAGCTTTCTTT. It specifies CASTTGAANPTEAFF.